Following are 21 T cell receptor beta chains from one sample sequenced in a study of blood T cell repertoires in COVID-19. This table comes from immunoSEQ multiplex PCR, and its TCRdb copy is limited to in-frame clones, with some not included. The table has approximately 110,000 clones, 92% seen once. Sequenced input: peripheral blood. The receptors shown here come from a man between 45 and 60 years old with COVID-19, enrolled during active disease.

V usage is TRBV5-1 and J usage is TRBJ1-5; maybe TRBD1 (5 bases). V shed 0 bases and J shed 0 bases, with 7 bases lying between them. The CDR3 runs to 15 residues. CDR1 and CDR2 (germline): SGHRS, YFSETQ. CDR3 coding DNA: TGCGCCAGCAGCTTGGAGGGGCTTAGCAATCAGCCCCAGCATTTT. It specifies CASSLEGLSNQPQHF.

The CDR3 reads CAWSVLAGGLTQYF. CDR3 bases: TGTGCCTGGAGTGTTCTTGCGGGGGGGTTGACGCAGTATTTT. The chain is built from TRBV30 and TRBJ2-3; 9 nucleotides line up with TRBD2. This CDR3 is 14 amino acids long. Germline-derived CDR1 and CDR2 are GTSNPN and SVGIG (reference sequence). V lost 0 bases and J lost 9; bases outside the gene matches: 7.

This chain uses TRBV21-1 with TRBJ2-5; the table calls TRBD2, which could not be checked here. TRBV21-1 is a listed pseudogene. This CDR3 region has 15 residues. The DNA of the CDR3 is TGTGCCAGCAGCCCGCCAGCTAGCGGTCAAGAGACCCAGTACTTC. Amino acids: CASSPPASGQETQYF.

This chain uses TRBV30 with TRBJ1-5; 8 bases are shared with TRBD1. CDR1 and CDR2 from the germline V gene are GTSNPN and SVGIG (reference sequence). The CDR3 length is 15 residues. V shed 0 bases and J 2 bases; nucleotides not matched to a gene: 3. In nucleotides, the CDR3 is TGTGCCTGGAGTGTACCAGGGGGCGGCAATCAGCCCCAGCATTTT. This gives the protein CAWSVPGGGNQPQHF.

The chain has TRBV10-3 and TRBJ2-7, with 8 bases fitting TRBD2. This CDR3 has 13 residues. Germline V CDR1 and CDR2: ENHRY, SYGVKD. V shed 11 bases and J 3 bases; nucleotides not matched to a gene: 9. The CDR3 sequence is CASRGLGVYEQYV. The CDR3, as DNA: TGTGCCTCACGGGGACTAGGGGTCTACGAGCAGTACGTC.

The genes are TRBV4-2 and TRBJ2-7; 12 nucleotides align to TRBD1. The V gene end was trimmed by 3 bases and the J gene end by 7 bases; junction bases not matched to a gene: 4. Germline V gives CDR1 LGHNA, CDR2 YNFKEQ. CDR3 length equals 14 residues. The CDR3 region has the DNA TGTGCCAGCAGCCAGGGACAGGGGGCGGGGGAGCAGTACTTC. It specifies CASSQGQGAGEQYF.

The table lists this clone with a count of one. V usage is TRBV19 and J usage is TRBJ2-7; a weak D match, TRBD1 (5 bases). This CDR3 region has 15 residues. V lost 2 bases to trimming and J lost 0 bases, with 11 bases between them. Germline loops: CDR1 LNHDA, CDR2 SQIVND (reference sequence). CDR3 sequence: CASSITGAGSYEQYF. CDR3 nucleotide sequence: TGTGCCAGTAGTATAACTGGGGCTGGCTCCTACGAGCAGTACTTC.

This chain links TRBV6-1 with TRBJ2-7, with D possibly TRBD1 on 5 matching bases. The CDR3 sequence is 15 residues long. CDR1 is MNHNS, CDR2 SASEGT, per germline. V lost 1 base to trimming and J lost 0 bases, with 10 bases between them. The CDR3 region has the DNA TGTGCCAGCAGTGAAGAGGGGTCGAGCTCCTACGAGCAGTACGTC. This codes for CASSEEGSSSYEQYV.

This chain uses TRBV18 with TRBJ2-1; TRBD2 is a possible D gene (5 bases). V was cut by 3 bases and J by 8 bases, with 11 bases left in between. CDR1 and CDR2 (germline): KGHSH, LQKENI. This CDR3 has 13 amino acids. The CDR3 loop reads CASSPDVSDEQFF. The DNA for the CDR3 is TGTGCCAGCTCACCTGACGTTAGCGATGAGCAGTTCTTC.

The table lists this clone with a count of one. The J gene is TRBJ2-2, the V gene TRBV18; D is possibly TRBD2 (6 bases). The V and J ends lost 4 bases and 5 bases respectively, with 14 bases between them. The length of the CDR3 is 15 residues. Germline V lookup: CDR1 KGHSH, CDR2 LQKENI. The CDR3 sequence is CASSRAEGQTGELFF. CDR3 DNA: TGTGCCAGCTCACGGGCGGAGGGTCAGACCGGGGAGCTGTTTTTT.

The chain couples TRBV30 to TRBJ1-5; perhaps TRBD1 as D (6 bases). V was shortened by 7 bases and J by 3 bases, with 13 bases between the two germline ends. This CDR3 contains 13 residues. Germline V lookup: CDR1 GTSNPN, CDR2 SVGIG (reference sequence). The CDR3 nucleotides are TGTGCCTTAGCGACAGGTCCCAATCAGCCCCAGCATTTT. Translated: CALATGPNQPQHF.

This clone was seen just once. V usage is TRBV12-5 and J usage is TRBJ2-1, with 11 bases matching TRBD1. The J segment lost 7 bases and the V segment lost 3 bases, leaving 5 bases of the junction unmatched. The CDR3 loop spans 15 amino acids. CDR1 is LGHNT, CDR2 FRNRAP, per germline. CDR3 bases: TGTGCTAGTGGTTTAGGGGACAGGGGGATGAATGAGCAGTTCTTC. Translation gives CASGLGDRGMNEQFF.

CDR3 sequence reads: CASRVGTGQTQYF. Written as DNA, the CDR3 is TGTGCCAGCAGAGTTGGGACAGGGCAGACCCAGTACTTC. The V and J genes are TRBV11-2 and TRBJ2-5; TRBD1 agrees at 9 bases. With 6 bases clipped from V and 6 bases from J, the junction kept 5 bases outside the gene matches. This CDR3 is built from 13 residues. Looked up from germline, CDR1 is SGHAT and CDR2 is FQNNGV.

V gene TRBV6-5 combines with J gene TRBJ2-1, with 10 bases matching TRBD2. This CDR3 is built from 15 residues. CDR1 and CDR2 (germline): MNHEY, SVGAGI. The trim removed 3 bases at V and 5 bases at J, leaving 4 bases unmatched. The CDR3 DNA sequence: TGTGCCAGCAGTTATGGTGGGACTAGCGACAATGAGCAGTTCTTC. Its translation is CASSYGGTSDNEQFF.

The CDR3 bases are TGTGCCACCCGACTAGCGGACCACACAGATACGCAGTATTTT. This codes for CATRLADHTDTQYF. The chain links TRBV15 to TRBJ2-3, with TRBD2 matching 9 bases. This CDR3 region has 14 residues. V was clipped by 8 bases and J by 2 bases; unmatched bases: 5. Germline V lookup: CDR1 LNHNV, CDR2 YYDKDF (reference sequence).

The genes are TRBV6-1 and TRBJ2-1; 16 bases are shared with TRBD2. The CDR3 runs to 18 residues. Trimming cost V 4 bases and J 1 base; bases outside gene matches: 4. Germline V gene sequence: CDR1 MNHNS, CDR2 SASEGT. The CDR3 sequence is CASSGGLAGGPSYNEQFF. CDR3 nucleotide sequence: TGTGCCAGCAGTGGGGGACTAGCGGGAGGGCCGTCCTACAATGAGCAGTTCTTC.

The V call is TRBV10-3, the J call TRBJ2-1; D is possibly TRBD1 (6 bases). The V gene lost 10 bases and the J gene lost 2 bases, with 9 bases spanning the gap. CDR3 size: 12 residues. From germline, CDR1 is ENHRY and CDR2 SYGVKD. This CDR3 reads CATRDTYNEQFF. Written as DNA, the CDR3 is TGTGCCACGAGGGACACCTACAATGAGCAGTTCTTC.

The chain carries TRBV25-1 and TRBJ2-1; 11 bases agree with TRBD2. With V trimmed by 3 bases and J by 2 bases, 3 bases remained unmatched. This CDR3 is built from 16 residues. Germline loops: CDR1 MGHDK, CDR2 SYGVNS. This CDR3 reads CASSESSGRAYNEQFF. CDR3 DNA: TGTGCCAGCAGTGAGAGTAGCGGGAGGGCCTACAATGAGCAGTTCTTC.

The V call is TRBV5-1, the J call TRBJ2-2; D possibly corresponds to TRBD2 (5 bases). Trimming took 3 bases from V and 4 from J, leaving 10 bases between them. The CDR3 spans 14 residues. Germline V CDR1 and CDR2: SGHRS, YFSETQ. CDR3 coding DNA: TGCGCCAGCAGCTCAGCAGGACTCACCGGGGAGCTGTTTTTT. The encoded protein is CASSSAGLTGELFF.

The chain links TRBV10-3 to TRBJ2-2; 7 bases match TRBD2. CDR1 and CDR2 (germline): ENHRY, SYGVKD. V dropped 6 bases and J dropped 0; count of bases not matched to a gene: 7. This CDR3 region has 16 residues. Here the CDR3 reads CAIRAGVSANTGELFF. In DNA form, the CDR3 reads TGTGCCATCAGGGCGGGAGTTTCCGCGAACACCGGGGAGCTGTTTTTT.

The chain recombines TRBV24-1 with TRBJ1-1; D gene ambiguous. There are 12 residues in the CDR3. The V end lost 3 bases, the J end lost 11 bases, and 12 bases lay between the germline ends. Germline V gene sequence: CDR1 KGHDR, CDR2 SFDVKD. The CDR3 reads CATSDAGFSAFF. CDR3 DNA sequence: TGTGCCACCAGTGATGCGGGCTTCTCGGCTTTCTTT.